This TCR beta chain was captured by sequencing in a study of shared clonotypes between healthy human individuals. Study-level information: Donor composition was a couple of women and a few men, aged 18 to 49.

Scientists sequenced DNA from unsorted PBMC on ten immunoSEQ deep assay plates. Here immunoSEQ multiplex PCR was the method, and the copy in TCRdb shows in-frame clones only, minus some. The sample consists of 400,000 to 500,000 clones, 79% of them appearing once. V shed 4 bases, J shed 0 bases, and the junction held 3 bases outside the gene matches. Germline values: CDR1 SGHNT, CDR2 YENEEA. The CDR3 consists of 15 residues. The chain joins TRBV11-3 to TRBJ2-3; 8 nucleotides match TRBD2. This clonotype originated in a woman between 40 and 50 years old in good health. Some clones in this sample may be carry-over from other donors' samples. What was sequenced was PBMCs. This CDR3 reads CASSSGGPSTDTQYF. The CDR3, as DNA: TGTGCCAGCAGCTCGGGAGGGCCTAGCACAGATACGCAGTATTTT.